This T cell receptor (beta chain) was recovered during a study of T-cell reconstitution after alpha-beta-depleted transplantation in children. Overall study results and limits: Several hundred expanded graft clones reportedly supplied alpha-beta T cells about two months after transplant.

This clonotype was recorded a few times. Antigen unknown. One junction end disagrees with the germline gene, perhaps due to a read error. Construction of the TCRbeta library involved unique molecular identifiers. TCRdb called the PCR reads again in MiXCR, with one record for every CDR3 protein. Among around 270,000 distinct CDR3 sequences listed, about a tenth were seen once. Germline-derived CDR1 and CDR2 are SGHRS and YFSETQ. This CDR3 region has 15 residues. The receptor's source is a boy under two years old with acute myeloid leukemia, due to receive a stem cell transplant. The rearrangement joins TRBV5-1 to TRBJ1-4; 7 bases map to TRBD1. Material: PBMCs, obtained before TCRalphabeta/CD19-depleted stem cell transplant. DNA for the CDR3: TGCGCCAGCAGGTTGGACAGGCTTCCGGGGGAAAAACTGTTTTTT. Its protein is CASRLDRLPGEKLFF.